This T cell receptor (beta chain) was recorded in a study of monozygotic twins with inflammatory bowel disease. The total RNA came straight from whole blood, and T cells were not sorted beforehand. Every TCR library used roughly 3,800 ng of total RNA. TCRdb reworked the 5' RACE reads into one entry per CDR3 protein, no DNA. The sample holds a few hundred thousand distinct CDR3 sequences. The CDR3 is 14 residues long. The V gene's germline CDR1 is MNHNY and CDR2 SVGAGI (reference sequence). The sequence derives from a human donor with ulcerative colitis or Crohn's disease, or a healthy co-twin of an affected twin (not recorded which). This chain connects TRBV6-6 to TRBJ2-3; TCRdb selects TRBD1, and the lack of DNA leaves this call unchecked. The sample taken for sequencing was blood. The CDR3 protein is CASSSPTLGQGSSF.